This T cell receptor (beta chain) was recovered during a study of T cell responses to AZD1222 COVID-19 vaccine. Study-wide results and caveats: Just a handful of people given AZD1222 tested seropositive at baseline.

Profiled with immunoSEQ multiplex PCR; TCRdb holds only in-frame clones, not every one. Here the sample spans more than 150,000 clones, over 80% being singletons. CDR3 length: 13 residues. Germline loops: CDR1 SGHRS, CDR2 YFSETQ. V was shortened by 1 base and J by 3 bases, with 8 bases between the two germline ends. As regards this clone: Its antigen is undetermined.

The genes are TRBV5-1 and TRBJ2-7, with unresolved D. This receptor was obtained from an adult in good health. The specimen comprised peripheral blood, sampled on day 0 of AZD1222 vaccination. This CDR3 is CASSLLTNYEQYF. The CDR3 DNA sequence: TGCGCCAGCAGCTTGCTCACAAACTACGAGCAGTACTTC.